This T cell receptor (beta chain) was retrieved from a study of shared clonotypes between healthy human individuals. CDR3 length equals 16 residues. Germline lookup yields CDR1 SGHAT and CDR2 FQNNGV. With 2 bases removed from V and 0 bases from J, the gap between germline ends came to 8 bases. Clones were read by immunoSEQ multiplex PCR, and TCRdb kept only the in-frame ones, dropping some. The sample lists about 230,000 clones, under 80% seen once, with 11% in the top ten. General study points: Sharing of clonotypes among donors was expected to vary with sequencing depth. Between a few donors, naive CD4 clonotypes were shared at a level of approximately 5%.

Remarks on this clone: Antigen: not known.

This sequence originates from a man aged 30-40 years in good health. The material sequenced was memory CD4+ T cells sorted from blood. Subset noted: CD45RA-negative fraction. This chain connects TRBV11-2 to TRBJ2-6; D is unresolved. CDR3 in amino acids: CASSLSSLSGANVLTF. The CDR3 DNA reads as TGTGCCAGCAGCTTAAGCAGCCTCTCTGGGGCCAACGTCCTGACTTTC.